Shown below are 21 T cell receptor beta chains from a single sample sequenced in a study of T-cell memory formation after mild COVID-19. TCRdb processed the 5' RACE reads anew with MiXCR; each CDR3 protein has one entry. Of 200,000 to 250,000 distinct CDR3 sequences in the sample, 8% to 11% are singletons; the top ten hold around 2.9%. Sequences were obtained from PBMCs or a T cell subset sorted from them (not recorded which). The receptors derive from a young man who had mild COVID-19 (a few samples of this study predate the infection). Cell type and time point are not known.

The V and J genes are TRBV4-1 and TRBJ2-3; possibly TRBD1 or TRBD2 for D (5 bases each). CDR1 is MGHRA, CDR2 YSYEKL, per germline. The CDR3 is 13 amino acids. V gave up 6 bases and J gave up 0 bases, with 7 bases separating them. The chain's CDR3 is CASRRDSTDTQYF. The CDR3 coding sequence is TGCGCCAGCAGACGGGACAGCACAGATACGCAGTATTTT.

This clonotype was seen a handful of times. The J gene is TRBJ2-3, the V gene TRBV25-1; D not certain. V lost 1 base, J lost 6 bases, and 11 bases lay in between. In germline, CDR1 is MGHDK, CDR2 SYGVNS. The CDR3 length is 14 residues. The CDR3 loop is CASSESAVSDTQYF. In nucleotides, the CDR3 is TGTGCCAGCAGTGAATCCGCAGTTTCGGATACGCAGTATTTT.

This chain joins TRBV18 and TRBJ2-3, with 10 bases fitting TRBD1. The CDR3 is 16 amino acids. The junction had 4 bases not matched to a gene; V was cut back by 3 bases and J by 1 base. CDR1 and CDR2 (germline): KGHSH, LQKENI. The DNA for the CDR3 is TGTGCCAGCTCACCTACCGGGACAGGGGGCACAGATACGCAGTATTTT. Translated: CASSPTGTGGTDTQYF.

The chain combines TRBV7-9 with TRBJ2-7; maybe TRBD2 (6 bases). Germline CDR1 SEHNR, CDR2 FQNEAQ (reference sequence). The V and J ends lost 2 bases and 0 bases respectively, with 14 bases between them. This CDR3 has 16 amino acids. CDR3 in amino acids: CASSLRSGTLSYEQYF. In DNA, the CDR3 is TGTGCCAGCAGCTTACGGTCCGGGACTCTCTCCTACGAGCAGTACTTC.

This sequence joins TRBV7-3 and TRBJ1-1; possible D gene TRBD1, 5 bases. This CDR3 comprises 15 residues. Germline CDR1 and CDR2: SGHTA and FQGTGA. Trimming left V 1 base short and J 3 bases short, with 12 bases between. CDR3 protein: CASSLKGPGYTEAFF. The CDR3 region has the DNA TGTGCCAGCAGCTTAAAGGGGCCAGGGTACACTGAAGCTTTCTTT. The complete variable domain, with remaining parts taken from reference TRBV7-3 and TRBJ1-1, reads GAGVSQTPSNKVTEKGKYVELRCDPISGHTALYWYRQSLGQGPEFLIYFQGTGAADDSGLPNDRFFAVRPEGSVSTLKIQRTERGDSAVYLCASSLKGPGYTEAFFGQGTRLTVV.

This chain joins TRBV4-3 and TRBJ1-2, with 7 bases identical to TRBD1. Germline V gene data show CDR1 as LGHNA and CDR2 as YSLEER. This CDR3 has 15 residues. J was trimmed by 6 bases and V by 3 bases; bases with no gene match: 10. CDR3 sequence (DNA): TGCGCCAGCAGCCAGCACAGACAGGGCAGAAATGGCTACACCTTC. It translates to CASSQHRQGRNGYTF.

V and J are TRBV5-1 and TRBJ2-1; D is unresolved. V shed 7 bases and J shed 10 bases, with 12 bases lying between them. The germline CDR1 and CDR2 sequences are SGHRS and YFSETQ. This CDR3 contains 11 residues. CDR3 in amino acids: CASSSDWEQFF. Written as DNA, the CDR3 is TGCGCCAGCTCCTCTGATTGGGAGCAGTTCTTC.

The J gene is TRBJ2-1, the V gene TRBV5-1; D not certain. The germline V and J ends were trimmed by 1 base and 9 bases, with 8 bases remaining between them. Germline CDR1 reads SGHRS; CDR2 reads YFSETQ. CDR3 length: 12 residues. CDR3 residues: CASSLIRSEQFF. The CDR3, as DNA: TGCGCCAGCAGCTTGATTAGAAGTGAGCAGTTCTTC.

This clonotype was recorded many times. This chain joins TRBV15 and TRBJ1-2; D gene unclear. The CDR3 spans 11 residues. From germline, CDR1 is LNHNV and CDR2 YYDKDF (reference sequence). Trimming took off 5 bases at V and 10 bases at J, with 11 bases between the two ends. The CDR3 coding sequence is TGTGCCACCAGCTCATTCACGTTCTACACCTTC. This encodes CATSSFTFYTF. The full variable domain, completed using reference TRBV15 and TRBJ1-2, is DAMVIQNPRYQVTQFGKPVTLSCSQTLNHNVMYWYQQKSSQAPKLLFHYYDKDFNNEADTPDNFQSRRPNTSFCFLDIRSPGLGDTAMYLCATSSFTFYTFGSGTRLTVV.

There are a few counts of this clonotype. This chain connects TRBV21-1 to TRBJ1-1; the table's D call of TRBD1 was not tested on the DNA. TRBV21-1 is shown as a pseudogene. The CDR3 length is 16 residues. In DNA form, the CDR3 reads TGTGCCAGCAGCAAAGCCACGGGGGCGCAAATCCCTGAAGCTTTCTTT. Translated: CASSKATGAQIPEAFF.

This clonotype occurred a few times. The CDR3 bases are TGTGCCAGCAGCGTTACACAGGGGCAACCGACCCAGTACTTC. This gives the protein CASSVTQGQPTQYF. V usage is TRBV7-9 and J usage is TRBJ2-5; 7 bases fit TRBD1. Germline lookup yields CDR1 SEHNR and CDR2 FQNEAQ (reference sequence). The length of the CDR3 is 14 residues. With V trimmed by 5 bases and J by 7 bases, 10 bases remained unmatched. Full variable domain (outside the CDR3, taken from reference TRBV7-9 and TRBJ2-5): DTGVSQNPRHKITKRGQNVTFRCDPISEHNRLYWYRQTLGQGPEFLTYFQNEAQLEKSRLLSDRFSAERPKGSFSTLEIQRTEQGDSAMYLCASSVTQGQPTQYFGPGTRLLVL.

This clonotype occurred many times. The chain joins TRBV4-3 to TRBJ2-7, with D possibly being TRBD2 (5 bases). The V gene lost 1 base and the J gene lost 2 bases, with 24 bases spanning the gap. Germline V gene data show CDR1 as LGHNA and CDR2 as YSLEER. The CDR3 consists of 19 residues. CDR3: CASSQGRSSRPPSAYEQYF. In DNA form, the CDR3 reads TGCGCCAGCAGCCAAGGGAGATCTAGCCGCCCCCCTTCAGCCTACGAGCAGTACTTC.

The chain employs TRBV9 and TRBJ1-1; D is unresolved. This CDR3 comprises 14 residues. Germline lookup yields CDR1 SGDLS and CDR2 YYNGEE. The V end was cut by 0 bases, the J end by 1 base, with 7 bases between. CDR3 residues: CASSVVPANTEAFF. In nucleotides, the CDR3 is TGTGCCAGCAGCGTAGTGCCCGCGAACACTGAAGCTTTCTTT. The full variable domain, in which reference TRBV9 and TRBJ1-1 provide the parts outside the CDR3, is DSGVTQTPKHLITATGQRVTLRCSPRSGDLSVYWYQQSLDQGLQFLIQYYNGEERAKGNILERFSAQQFPDLHSELNLSSLELGDSALYFCASSVVPANTEAFFGQGTRLTVV.

The chain has TRBV10-3 and TRBJ1-1; maybe TRBD1 (5 bases). Germline CDR1 reads ENHRY; CDR2 reads SYGVKD. The V end was cut by 4 bases, the J end by 4 bases, with 10 bases between. The CDR3 runs 13 residues. The CDR3 DNA sequence: TGTGCCATCAGTGGTCCGGGGGTCACTGAAGCTTTCTTT. Residues: CAISGPGVTEAFF.

The gene calls are TRBV20-1 and TRBJ2-2; D assignment may be TRBD1 or TRBD2 (5 bases each). Trimming pared 1 base from V and 7 bases from J, leaving 16 bases between. Germline assignment: CDR1 DFQATT and CDR2 SNEGSKA (reference sequence). The CDR3 runs 15 residues. CDR3 loop: CSARVGAVGGGELFF. CDR3 nucleotide sequence: TGCAGTGCTAGAGTTGGTGCGGTTGGGGGCGGGGAGCTGTTTTTT.

V usage is TRBV7-9 and J usage is TRBJ2-3; tentatively, D is TRBD1 or TRBD2 (7 bases each). Germline V gene sequence: CDR1 SEHNR, CDR2 FQNEAQ (reference sequence). V gave up 6 bases and J gave up 3 bases, with 25 bases separating them. This CDR3 comprises 18 residues. CDR3 sequence reads: CASSRAPEGRGRTDTQYF. CDR3 DNA sequence: TGTGCCAGCAGTCGCGCCCCTGAAGGGAGGGGGCGGACAGATACGCAGTATTTT.

In this sample, this clonotype turned up a few times. This rearrangement joins TRBV28 to TRBJ1-4; D perhaps matches TRBD1 (5 bases). There are 14 residues in the CDR3. CDR1 and CDR2 (germline): MDHEN, SYDVKM. V lost 3 bases to trimming and J lost 8 bases, with 13 bases between them. The CDR3 DNA is TGTGCCAGCAGTTTGCCGGGAAGGGGCGAAAAACTGTTTTTT. Protein sequence: CASSLPGRGEKLFF.

The rearrangement uses TRBV7-9 and TRBJ2-3; D call uncertain. V was clipped by 5 bases and J by 1 base, with 13 bases between them. The germline V gene encodes CDR1 SEHNR and CDR2 FQNEAQ (reference sequence). There are 15 residues in the CDR3. The CDR3 nucleotides read TGTGCCAGCAGCCGGAAACGTGTGGGCACAGATACGCAGTATTTT. This translates into CASSRKRVGTDTQYF. The variable domain in full, completed from reference TRBV7-9 and TRBJ2-3, reads DTGVSQNPRHKITKRGQNVTFRCDPISEHNRLYWYRQTLGQGPEFLTYFQNEAQLEKSRLLSDRFSAERPKGSFSTLEIQRTEQGDSAMYLCASSRKRVGTDTQYFGPGTRLTVL.

V is TRBV21-1 and J is TRBJ1-1; the table's TRBD1 call for D was not verified on the DNA. TRBV21-1 is designated a pseudogene. The CDR3 has 15 amino acids. The CDR3 loop reads CASSKETQGATEAFF. The CDR3 nucleotides read TGTGCCAGCAGCAAAGAAACACAGGGGGCAACTGAAGCTTTCTTT.

Ten or more counts support this clonotype. As DNA, the CDR3 is TGCAGTGCTTCCGCTTATGAGCAGTTCTTC. This codes for CSASAYEQFF. This chain joins TRBV20-1 and TRBJ2-1; D is uncertain. The CDR3 is 10 amino acids. With 5 bases removed from V and 8 bases from J, the gap between germline ends came to 7 bases. From germline, CDR1 is DFQATT and CDR2 SNEGSKA (reference sequence).

This clonotype was recorded a few times. The chain couples TRBV10-3 to TRBJ2-6, with D possibly matching TRBD2 (6 bases). Trimming removed 7 bases at V and 0 bases at J, with 13 bases between. This CDR3 spans 16 amino acids. From germline, CDR1 is ENHRY and CDR2 SYGVKD. The CDR3 DNA reads as TGTGCCATCATGGGGGGAGAGTTCTCTGGGGCCAACGTCCTGACTTTC. Protein: CAIMGGEFSGANVLTF.